The T cell receptor (beta chain) described here comes from a study of cytomegalovirus exposure and HLA in healthy donors. At the level of the study: Within an early data release were 85 million or so unique TCRs drawn from HLA-typed donors.

PCR was performed using 60 Vbeta and 13 Jbeta primers. The data were produced by immunoSEQ multiplex PCR, yet TCRdb's version contains in-frame clones alone and is incomplete. Of approximately 160,000 clones listed, 75% are singletons. Overall study results and limits: The authors later linked a missense DCLRE1C variant to TCR beta V- and J-gene trimming. Sequence variants that were highly shared formed a cluster that was likely a sequencing artifact. Some TCR beta chains (roughly 160 of them) were listed as cytomegalovirus-associated.

Per the germline V gene, CDR1 is KGHSH and CDR2 is LQKENI. The CDR3 loop spans 17 amino acids. V was cut by 1 base and J by 3 bases, with 18 bases left in between. This clone has only one observation. Its antigen is currently unknown. The sample taken for sequencing was PBMCs. The chain employs TRBV18 and TRBJ1-1; perhaps TRBD1 as D (5 bases). The sequence was obtained from a male donor in good health and CMV-seronegative. CDR3 in amino acids: CASSPRGGNVVDTEAFF. The CDR3, as DNA: TGTGCCAGCTCACCACGGGGGGGAAACGTTGTTGACACTGAAGCTTTCTTT. Drawing the rest from reference TRBV18 and TRBJ1-1, the complete variable domain is NAGVMQNPRHLVRRRGQEARLRCSPMKGHSHVYWYRQLPEEGLKFMVYLQKENIIDESGMPKERFSAEFPKEGPSILRIQQVVRGDSAAYFCASSPRGGNVVDTEAFFGQGTRLTVV.